Listed here is a single T cell receptor (beta chain). The sample has other DNA sequences that encode this CDR3 too. This entry comes from a study of blood T cell repertoires in COVID-19. Authors' processing steps: From reference gene primer amplification, estimates of nucleated cell counts were derived. This table comes from immunoSEQ multiplex PCR, and its TCRdb copy is limited to in-frame clones, with some not included. That table supplies the V and J calls and clone size; D and trimming were determined from the DNA. This sample has around 46,000 clones, with around 82% found just once. The source is a human donor in a cohort sampled during active COVID-19. Sequenced: peripheral blood.

CDR3 amino acids: CAWSEKSPPSSYEQYF. The DNA of the CDR3 is TGTGCCTGGAGCGAAAAAAGCCCCCCAAGCTCCTACGAGCAGTACTTC. This chain connects TRBV30 to TRBJ2-7; D gene uncertain. With 3 bases removed from V and 0 bases from J, the gap between germline ends came to 18 bases. The CDR3 loop spans 16 amino acids. CDR1 is GTSNPN and CDR2 is SVGIG in the germline V gene (reference sequence).